This T cell receptor (beta chain) was recovered during a study of cytomegalovirus exposure and HLA in healthy donors. Study-wide results and caveats: In vitro data verified a few CMV-associated chains as specific for CMV antigens. A previous analysis found most TCR beta V segments productive roughly 87% or roughly 30% of the time. When presence/absence was analysed, sequencing depth was taken to be roughly uniform across donors.

V shed 0 bases and J 3 bases; nucleotides not matched to a gene: 3. Per germline, CDR1 SGDLS and CDR2 YYNGEE. The CDR3 extends over 15 amino acids. A remark on this clone: Its antigen remains unknown.

In the PCR, 60 Vbeta and 13 Jbeta primers were used. As handled by the study authors: Later, 65 million to 85 million unique TCR beta chains were counted in an analysis, and about 10 million of them were shared. This table comes from immunoSEQ multiplex PCR, and its TCRdb copy is limited to in-frame clones, with some not included. The V and J calls and the clone size are those of that table, but D and trimming were determined from the DNA. The sample spans roughly 50,000 clones; the ten largest clones claim approximately 7%. This TCR was recovered from a woman aged 35 to 49 in good health and CMV-seronegative. V and J are TRBV9 and TRBJ1-5, with 7 bases fitting TRBD1. The sequencing sample was made of PBMCs. This CDR3 is CASSVGGTDNQPQHF. The CDR3 DNA reads as TGTGCCAGCAGCGTAGGGGGGACAGACAATCAGCCCCAGCATTTT. Using reference TRBV9 and TRBJ1-5 for the parts outside the CDR3, the full variable domain is DSGVTQTPKHLITATGQRVTLRCSPRSGDLSVYWYQQSLDQGLQFLIQYYNGEERAKGNILERFSAQQFPDLHSELNLSSLELGDSALYFCASSVGGTDNQPQHFGDGTRLSIL.